This is a list of T cell receptor beta chains from one sample in a study of shared clonotypes between healthy human individuals. The assay was immunoSEQ multiplex PCR, and TCRdb's table has in-frame clones only and misses some. The sample includes about 590,000 clones, nearly 97% seen only once; the top ten take about 0.11%. The specimen was naive CD8+ T cells sorted from blood. The origin of the receptors is a woman between 25 and 40 years old in good health. Each CDR3 is given with its conserved first and last residue. A D gene is named only where the DNA matches it firmly. Rows may omit the clone size; those that give it use once, few, many or a size class.

TRBJ1-1,once,TRBD1,TRBV7-9,CASSLTRTGPNTEAFF,TGTGCCAGCAGCTTAACCCGGACAGGACCGAACACTGAAGCTTTCTTT
TRBJ2-7,once,-,TRBV5-4,CASSKGPEEYF,TGTGCCAGCAGCAAGGGCCCGGAGGAGTACTTC
TRBJ1-1,-,-,TRBV27,CASSLVAGMNTEAFF,TGTGCCAGCAGTTTAGTGGCAGGGATGAACACTGAAGCTTTCTTT
TRBJ2-1,-,-,TRBV7-9,CASSPPSHNEQFF,TGTGCCAGCAGCCCCCCCTCTCACAATGAGCAGTTCTTC
TRBJ1-6,-,-,TRBV4-1,CASSQDWNSPLHF,TGCGCCAGCAGCCAAGATTGGAATTCACCCCTCCACTTT
TRBJ2-1,-,TRBD2,TRBV9,CASTVTSAHNEQFF,TGTGCCAGCACCGTGACTAGCGCCCACAATGAGCAGTTCTTC
TRBJ1-5,-,TRBD1,TRBV7-3,CASSNTRVRDREKPQHF,TGTGCCAGCAGCAATACCAGAGTCCGGGACAGGGAAAAGCCCCAGCATTTT
TRBJ1-3,-,-,TRBV28,CASGPGSTIYF,TGTGCCAGCGGGCCAGGAAGCACCATATATTTT
TRBJ2-7,-,-,TRBV6-1,CASSGLNTVSYEQYF,TGTGCCAGCAGTGGGCTAAACACCGTCTCCTACGAGCAGTACTTC
TRBJ2-7,-,-,TRBV11-2,CASSLWTEAYEQYF,TGTGCCAGCAGCTTGTGGACGGAAGCCTACGAGCAGTACTTC
TRBJ2-1,-,-,TRBV4-1,CASSQERNSYNEQFF,TGCGCCAGCAGCCAAGAGCGGAATTCCTACAATGAGCAGTTCTTC
TRBJ2-1,-,-,TRBV18,CASSPPEGSSYNEQFF,TGTGCCAGCTCACCACCGGAGGGGAGCTCCTACAATGAGCAGTTCTTC
TRBJ2-1,-,-,TRBV27,CASSLRGPSYNEQFF,TGTGCCAGCAGTTTGCGCGGGCCCTCCTACAATGAGCAGTTCTTC
TRBJ1-6,-,-,TRBV27,CASSWSNSPLHF,TGTGCCAGCAGTTGGAGTAATTCACCCCTCCACTTT
TRBJ2-2,once,-,TRBV5-1,CASSLAEPTGELFF,TGCGCCAGCAGCTTGGCGGAACCTACCGGGGAGCTGTTTTTT
TRBJ1-5,few,-,TRBV19,CASSIDLEVQPQHF,TGTGCCAGTAGTATAGATTTGGAAGTTCAGCCCCAGCATTTT
TRBJ2-5,once,-,TRBV7-3,CASRKLGEPQETQYF,TGTGCCAGCAGAAAACTAGGGGAGCCCCAAGAGACCCAGTACTTC
TRBJ2-1,-,TRBD2,TRBV28,CASSLIRAGGPGEQFF,TGTGCCAGCAGTTTGATTCGCGCGGGAGGGCCGGGGGAGCAGTTCTTC
TRBJ1-1,-,-,TRBV6-1,CASSEVQGTEAFF,TGTGCCAGCAGTGAAGTTCAGGGCACTGAAGCTTTCTTT
TRBJ2-1,-,TRBD1,TRBV28,CASSSRTRDRVGNEQFF,TGTGCCAGCAGTTCCCGAACTCGGGACAGGGTAGGCAATGAGCAGTTCTTC
TRBJ2-1,once,TRBD2,TRBV15,CATSGLWGRGGYNEQFF,TGTGCCACCAGCGGACTTTGGGGGAGGGGAGGGTACAATGAGCAGTTCTTC
TRBJ2-5,-,-,TRBV2,CASADRDSETQYF,TGTGCCAGTGCCGACCGGGACTCAGAGACCCAGTACTTC
TRBJ2-1,once,-,TRBV19,CASSIVEDEQFF,TGTGCCAGTAGTATAGTAGAGGATGAGCAGTTCTTC
TRBJ1-5,-,TRBD1,TRBV27,CASSLQGAGQPQHF,TGTGCCAGCAGTCTACAGGGGGCAGGGCAGCCCCAGCATTTT
TRBJ2-1,-,TRBD1,TRBV6-5,CASSTSGQVQFF,TGTGCCAGCAGTACCTCCGGACAGGTACAGTTCTTC
TRBJ2-7,-,TRBD1,TRBV5-6,CASSLGTGPEQYF,TGTGCCAGCAGTTTGGGGACAGGGCCCGAGCAGTACTTC
TRBJ2-5,-,-,TRBV6-5,CASSSRRHQYQETQYF,TGTGCCAGCAGTTCCCGAAGACATCAGTACCAAGAGACCCAGTACTTC
TRBJ2-4,-,-,TRBV27,CASSAASGKNIQYF,TGTGCCAGCAGTGCTGCATCGGGCAAAAACATTCAGTACTTC
TRBJ2-5,-,TRBD1,TRBV11-2,CASSLVVTGVLKTQYF,TGTGCCAGCAGCTTAGTCGTGACAGGGGTTTTGAAGACCCAGTACTTC
TRBJ1-3,-,TRBD1,TRBV7-9,CASSWDRGGSGNTIYF,TGTGCCAGCAGTTGGGACAGGGGTGGATCTGGAAACACCATATATTTT
TRBJ2-3,-,-,TRBV19,CASSMNAWQEGTDTQYF,TGTGCCAGTAGTATGAATGCGTGGCAAGAAGGCACAGATACGCAGTATTTT
TRBJ2-7,-,-,TRBV5-4,CASSVGGDGSIHEQYF,TGTGCCAGCAGCGTGGGTGGGGACGGGAGTATCCACGAGCAGTACTTC
TRBJ2-1,-,TRBD2,TRBV27,CASSPGTSGRVEQFF,TGTGCCAGCAGCCCTGGGACTAGCGGGAGGGTTGAGCAGTTCTTC
TRBJ1-1,-,-,TRBV4-2,CASSGQSDTEAFF,TGTGCCAGCTCCGGACAGTCCGACACTGAAGCTTTCTTT
TRBJ1-1,once,TRBD1,TRBV28,CASRGGQGDTEAFF,TGTGCCAGCAGGGGAGGACAGGGGGACACTGAAGCTTTCTTT
TRBJ1-1,-,TRBD1,TRBV27,CASSLTGTGGTEAFF,TGTGCCAGCAGTTTAACGGGGACAGGGGGCACTGAAGCTTTCTTT
TRBJ2-1,-,-,TRBV5-1,CASSTTGTPSSYNEQFF,TGCGCCAGCAGCACGACCGGGACACCAAGCTCCTACAATGAGCAGTTCTTC
TRBJ2-1,once,-,TRBV21-1,CASSKWDRGQYNEQFF,TGTGCCAGCAGCAAGTGGGACAGGGGGCAATACAATGAGCAGTTCTTC
TRBJ1-1,once,-,TRBV15,CATSHPGEAFF,TGTGCCACCAGTCACCCGGGTGAAGCTTTCTTT
TRBJ1-3,once,-,TRBV2,CASSELAEESSGNTIYF,TGTGCCAGCAGTGAGCTAGCAGAAGAATCCTCTGGAAACACCATATATTTT
TRBJ2-3,once,TRBD2,TRBV13,CASSLGLAGRTDTQYF,TGTGCCAGCAGCTTAGGACTAGCGGGCAGGACAGATACGCAGTATTTT
TRBJ2-7,-,-,TRBV19,CASRGSRLYEQYF,TGTGCCAGTCGGGGTAGCCGACTCTACGAGCAGTACTTC
TRBJ2-7,-,-,TRBV28,CASSLPTGKHEQYF,TGTGCCAGCAGTTTGCCCACAGGAAAACACGAGCAGTACTTC
TRBJ2-5,-,-,TRBV5-1,CASSLLGETQYF,TGCGCCAGCAGCTTGCTGGGAGAGACCCAGTACTTC
TRBJ2-7,-,TRBD1,TRBV28,CASSLGTGVVSEQYF,TGTGCCAGCAGTTTGGGGACAGGGGTCGTCTCCGAGCAGTACTTC
TRBJ2-1,-,TRBD2,TRBV27,CASSHGLAGYNEQFF,TGTGCCAGCAGCCATGGACTAGCGGGCTACAATGAGCAGTTCTTC
TRBJ1-2,-,TRBD1,TRBV7-8,CASSPGPGTGAFGYTF,TGTGCCAGCAGCCCAGGGCCCGGGACAGGGGCGTTTGGCTACACCTTC
TRBJ2-1,-,-,TRBV28,CASSWDRRGISYNEQFF,TGTGCCAGCAGTTGGGACCGGCGCGGGATATCCTACAATGAGCAGTTCTTC
TRBJ1-5,-,-,TRBV28,CASSFLLGNQPQHF,TGTGCCAGCAGTTTCCTTTTAGGCAATCAGCCCCAGCATTTT
TRBJ1-1,once,-,TRBV30,CAWSVLGNTEAFF,TGTGCCTGGAGTGTATTGGGGAACACTGAAGCTTTCTTT
TRBJ2-1,-,TRBD1,TRBV19,CASSMIQGAIDNEQFF,TGTGCCAGTAGTATGATACAGGGGGCGATAGACAATGAGCAGTTCTTC
TRBJ2-7,once,-,TRBV18,CASSDPGTSSYEQYF,TGTGCCAGCTCAGACCCCGGGACAAGCTCCTACGAGCAGTACTTC
TRBJ1-5,-,-,TRBV5-3,CARSLCRGGCYQPQHF,TGTGCCAGAAGCTTGTGCCGGGGAGGTTGCTATCAGCCCCAGCATTTT